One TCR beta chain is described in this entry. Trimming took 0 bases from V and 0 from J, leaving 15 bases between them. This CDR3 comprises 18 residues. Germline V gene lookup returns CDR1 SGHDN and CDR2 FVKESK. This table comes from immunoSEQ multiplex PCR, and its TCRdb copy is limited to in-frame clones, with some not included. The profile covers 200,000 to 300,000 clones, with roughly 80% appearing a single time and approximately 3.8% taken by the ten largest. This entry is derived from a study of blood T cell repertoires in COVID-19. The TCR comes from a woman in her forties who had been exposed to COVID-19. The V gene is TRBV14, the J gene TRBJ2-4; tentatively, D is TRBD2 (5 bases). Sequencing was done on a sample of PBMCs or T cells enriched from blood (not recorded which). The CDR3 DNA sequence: TGTGCCAGCAGCCAAGATTTCGGAGCGGCTGTAGCCAAAAACATTCAGTACTTC. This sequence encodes CASSQDFGAAVAKNIQYF.